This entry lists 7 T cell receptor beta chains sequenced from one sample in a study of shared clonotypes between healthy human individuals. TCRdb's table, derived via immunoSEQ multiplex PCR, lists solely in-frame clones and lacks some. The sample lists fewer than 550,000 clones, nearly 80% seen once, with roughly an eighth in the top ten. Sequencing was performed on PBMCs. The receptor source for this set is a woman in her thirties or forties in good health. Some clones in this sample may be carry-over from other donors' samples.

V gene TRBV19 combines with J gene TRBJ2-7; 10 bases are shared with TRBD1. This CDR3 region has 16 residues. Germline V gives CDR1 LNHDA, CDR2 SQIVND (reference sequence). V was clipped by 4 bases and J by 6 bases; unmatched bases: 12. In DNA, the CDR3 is TGTGCCAGTAGTAGCTCCCACTCCGGGACAGGGGCCGAGCAGTACTTC. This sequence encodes CASSSSHSGTGAEQYF.

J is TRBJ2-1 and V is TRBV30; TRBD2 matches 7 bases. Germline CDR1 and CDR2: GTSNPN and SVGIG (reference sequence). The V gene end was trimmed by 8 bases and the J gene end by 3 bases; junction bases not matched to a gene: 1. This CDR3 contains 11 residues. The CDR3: CAQRDYNEQFF. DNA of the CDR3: TGTGCCCAGCGGGACTACAATGAGCAGTTCTTC.

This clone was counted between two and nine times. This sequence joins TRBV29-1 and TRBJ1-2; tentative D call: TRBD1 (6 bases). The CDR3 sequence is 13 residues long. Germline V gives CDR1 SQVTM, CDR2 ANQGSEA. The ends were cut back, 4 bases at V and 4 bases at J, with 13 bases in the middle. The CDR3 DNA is TGCAGCGTTGCAGGGGCGTTCCTCTATGGCTACACCTTC. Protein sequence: CSVAGAFLYGYTF.

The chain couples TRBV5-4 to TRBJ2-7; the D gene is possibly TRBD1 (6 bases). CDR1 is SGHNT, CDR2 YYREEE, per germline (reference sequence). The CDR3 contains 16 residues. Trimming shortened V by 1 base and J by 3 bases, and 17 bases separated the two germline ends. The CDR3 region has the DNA TGTGCCAGCAGCTTGTTGGCCCAGGGGCACGGCTACGAGCAGTACTTC. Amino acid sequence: CASSLLAQGHGYEQYF.

The CDR3 DNA reads as TGTGCCAGCGTGGATAGCGGGCTCGACACCGGGGAGCTGTTTTTT. Encoded protein: CASVDSGLDTGELFF. The chain recombines TRBV7-6 with TRBJ2-2; the match to TRBD2 covers 7 bases. The V segment lost 8 bases and the J segment 3 bases; nucleotides outside the gene matches: 9. The CDR3 sequence is 15 residues long. Germline V lookup: CDR1 SGHVS, CDR2 FNYEAQ.

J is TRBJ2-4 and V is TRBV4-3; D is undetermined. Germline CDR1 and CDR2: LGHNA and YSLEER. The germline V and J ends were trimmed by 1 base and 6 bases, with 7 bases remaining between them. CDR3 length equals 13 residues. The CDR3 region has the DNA TGCGCCAGCAGCCAAGGGGTGGGAAACATTCAGTACTTC. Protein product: CASSQGVGNIQYF.

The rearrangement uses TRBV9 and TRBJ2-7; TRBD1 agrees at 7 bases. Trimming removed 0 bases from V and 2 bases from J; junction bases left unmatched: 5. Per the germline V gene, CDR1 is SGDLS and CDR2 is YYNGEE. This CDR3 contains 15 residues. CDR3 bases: TGTGCCAGCAGCGTAGGCCGGGACAGCGCCTACGAGCAGTACTTC. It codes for CASSVGRDSAYEQYF.